Listed below are T cell receptor beta chains from one sample, sequenced in a study of spatial heterogeneity in lung cancer. Each CDR3 protein is one row after TCRdb ran MiXCR on the 5' RACE reads. The repertoire holds thousands of distinct CDR3 sequences, with 26% as singletons. The sequenced sample was lung tumor tissue, obtained at surgery. Every receptor here comes from a male donor with early-stage non-small cell lung cancer. Both conserved end residues are part of each CDR3. Fields, in order: V gene, D gene, J gene, clone size, CDR3 DNA, CDR3 protein. The D gene is left open where the match is weak. Clone size, where shown, is once, few, many, or a class for clones that have expanded.

TRBV6-6	TRBD1	TRBJ1-4	medium-sized	TGTGCCAGCAGTTACTCTGGACAGGGCAATGAAAAACTGTTTTTT	CASSYSGQGNEKLFF
TRBV28	-	TRBJ2-1	medium-sized	TGTGCCAGCAGTCCCTCATACAATGAGCAGTTCTTC	CASSPSYNEQFF
TRBV11-3	TRBD1	TRBJ2-1	few	TGTGCCAGCAGCCTCCTGGAAGGACAGGGAAACAATGAGCAGTTCTTC	CASSLLEGQGNNEQFF
TRBV12-3/TRBV12-4	TRBD1	TRBJ2-7	-	TGTGCCAGCAGCCCCAGCGTCGGGGACAGAAGACCCTACGAGCAGTACTTC	CASSPSVGDRRPYEQYF
TRBV5-4	-	TRBJ2-4	few	TGTGCCAGCAGCATGGCGGGACTTACCTTCTTTCAGTACTTC	CASSMAGLTFFQYF
TRBV5-5	TRBD1	TRBJ1-4	-	TGTGCCAGCAGCTTGGGGACAGGGTTCGCCACTAATGAAAAACTGTTTTTT	CASSLGTGFATNEKLFF
TRBV19	-	TRBJ2-5	-	TGTGCCAGTAGTATAAGTCCAGGGAAAGAGACCCAGTACTTC	CASSISPGKETQYF
TRBV28	-	TRBJ2-4	medium-sized	TGTGCCAGCAGCTCCCCGGAGTTAGCCAAAAACATTCAGTACTTC	CASSSPELAKNIQYF
TRBV28	-	TRBJ2-3	many	TGTGCCACTTCGATGGTTAGCGGAGGGCCTAGCACAGATACGCAGTATTTT	CATSMVSGGPSTDTQYF
TRBV7-6	TRBD2	TRBJ2-7	once	TGTGCCAGCAGCATTAGCGGGGCCTACGAGCAGTACTTC	CASSISGAYEQYF
TRBV25-1	-	TRBJ2-1	-	TGTGCCAGCAGTGATTTTGGAGGGAGCTCCTACAATGAGCAGTTCTTC	CASSDFGGSSYNEQFF
TRBV24-1	-	TRBJ2-6	few	TGTGCCACCAGTGATCGACAGGCTGGGGCCAACGTCCTGACTTTC	CATSDRQAGANVLTF
TRBV29-1	TRBD1	TRBJ2-6	many	TGCAGCGCCGCAGGGGGCACTGGGGCCAACGTCCTGACTTTC	CSAAGGTGANVLTF
TRBV7-6	TRBD2	TRBJ2-4	-	TGTGCCAGCAGCTTAGCCGCTAGCGGTTCACAAAACATTCAGTACTTC	CASSLAASGSQNIQYF
TRBV9	-	TRBJ2-3	medium-sized	TGTGCCAGCAGCGTAGGGCTAGGGTATGATACGCAGTATTTT	CASSVGLGYDTQYF
TRBV20-1	-	TRBJ2-7	medium-sized	TGCAGTGCTAGAGGTCGAGCGGGTTATACCTACGAGCAGTACTTC	CSARGRAGYTYEQYF
TRBV11-2	TRBD1	TRBJ2-3	-	TGTGCCAGCAGAACCGGGACAGGGCGGACAGATACGCAGTATTTT	CASRTGTGRTDTQYF
TRBV6-5	-	TRBJ2-2	-	TGTGCCAGCAGGCCCCTGAGGATAGCAGGGGCCGCCGGGGAGCTGTTTTTT	CASRPLRIAGAAGELFF
TRBV3-1	-	TRBJ2-7	once	TGTGCCAGCAGTCCAAGACTGGGGGGCTACGAGCAGTACTTC	CASSPRLGGYEQYF
TRBV25-1	-	TRBJ2-6	-	TGTGCCAGCAGTGAATCTATCTCTGGGGCCAACGTCCTGACTTTC	CASSESISGANVLTF
TRBV9	-	TRBJ2-1	-	TGTGCCAGCAGCCCCGAATTGATCGAATTAGACAATGAGCAGTTCTTC	CASSPELIELDNEQFF
TRBV6-1	TRBD1	TRBJ1-5	many	TGTGCCAGCAGTGCGGGACAGGGGACCAATAGCAATCAGCCCCAGCATTTT	CASSAGQGTNSNQPQHF
TRBV28	-	TRBJ2-7	medium-sized	TGTGCCAGCAGCCTTGACAGGTTACGTCAGTACTTC	CASSLDRLRQYF
TRBV28	-	TRBJ2-7	many	TGTGCCAGCACTGTCGGGACTTCAAGCTCCTACGAGCAGTACTTC	CASTVGTSSSYEQYF
TRBV29-1	-	TRBJ2-1	few	TGCAGCGCCCTGGTCGAGCGGTCACAGTTCTTC	CSALVERSQFF
TRBV18	TRBD1	TRBJ1-1	-	TGTGCCAGCTCATCCACAGGGGGCTCGTTAATCACTGAAGCTTTCTTT	CASSSTGGSLITEAFF
TRBV6-6	-	TRBJ1-3	medium-sized	TGTGCCAGCAGCGACCAGGTTTCCTCTGGAAACACCATATATTTT	CASSDQVSSGNTIYF
TRBV5-1	TRBD2	TRBJ2-1	many	TGCGCCAGCACCGCGGGACTAGCGTTAGGCGAGCAGTTCTTC	CASTAGLALGEQFF
TRBV12-3/TRBV12-4	TRBD1	TRBJ2-2	medium-sized	TGTGCCAGCAGAACCCCACGTAGGTGGGGCGTCGGGACAGACAACACCGGGGAGCTGTTTTTT	CASRTPRRWGVGTDNTGELFF
TRBV12-3/TRBV12-4	-	TRBJ2-5	-	TGTGCCAGCAGTTTCCAGCAAGAGACCCAGTACTTC	CASSFQQETQYF
TRBV2	TRBD2	TRBJ2-7	many	TGTGCCAGCAGTGAGGAAGCGGGAGTGGGAGAGCAGTACTTC	CASSEEAGVGEQYF
TRBV6-2/TRBV6-3	TRBD2	TRBJ2-7	-	TGTGCCAGCAGAGAGAGTAGCGGGATGAGCGAGCAGTACTTC	CASRESSGMSEQYF